The source of this T cell receptor beta chain is a study of blood T cell repertoires in COVID-19. This table comes from immunoSEQ multiplex PCR, and its TCRdb copy is limited to in-frame clones, with some not included. The table shows under 250,000 clones, with about 83% occurring only once. Germline lookup yields CDR1 SGHNT and CDR2 YYREEE (reference sequence). The CDR3 spans 15 residues. The ends lost 3 bases at V and 4 bases at J; junction bases unmatched: 8. The rearrangement links TRBV5-4 to TRBJ2-3; the match to TRBD2 covers 7 bases. This sequence originates from a human donor in a cohort sampled during active COVID-19. Sequencing input: peripheral blood. CDR3 residues: CASSSAGERSDTQYF. The DNA for the CDR3 is TGTGCCAGCAGCTCGGCGGGAGAGAGGTCAGATACGCAGTATTTT.